These 7 T cell receptor beta chains came from one sample sequenced in a study of cytomegalovirus exposure and HLA in healthy donors. It was with 60 Vbeta and 13 Jbeta primers that the PCR ran. Here immunoSEQ multiplex PCR was the method, and the copy in TCRdb shows in-frame clones only, minus some. The sample carries 150,000 to 190,000 clones, around 75% recorded once. The specimen sequenced was PBMCs. The origin of the receptors is a young man in good health and CMV-seronegative.

The CDR3 loop reads CASGRQGFTEAFF. The CDR3 region has the DNA TGTGCCAGTGGAAGACAGGGCTTCACTGAAGCTTTCTTT. J is TRBJ1-1 and V is TRBV19; TRBD1 matches 7 bases. V was pared by 8 bases and J by 4 bases, with 7 bases of the junction left unmatched. Germline V lookup: CDR1 LNHDA, CDR2 SQIVND (reference sequence). The CDR3 has 13 residues.

This sequence joins TRBV5-4 and TRBJ2-7; TRBD1 agrees at 7 bases. CDR1 and CDR2 (germline): SGHNT, YYREEE (reference sequence). V gave up 4 bases and J gave up 7 bases; unmatched junction bases: 11. This CDR3 is built from 14 residues. CDR3: CASSPRQGPSEQYF. Written as DNA, the CDR3 is TGTGCCAGCAGCCCCCGACAGGGACCCAGTGAGCAGTACTTC.

The chain recombines TRBV23-1 with TRBJ2-7, with D uncertain. TRBV23-1 is reported as an ORF; its role is uncertain. The CDR3 sequence is 12 residues long. The CDR3 loop reads CVLEAVGYEQYF. The CDR3 DNA reads as TGCGTGCTCGAGGCCGTCGGCTACGAGCAGTACTTC.

The gene calls are TRBV6-5 and TRBJ2-1, with TRBD2 matching 9 bases. This CDR3 spans 15 amino acids. Unmatched junction bases numbered 11, after V lost 8 bases and J lost 6 bases. Germline values: CDR1 MNHEY, CDR2 SVGAGI. The CDR3 is CASAPGVAGVNEQFF. In DNA, the CDR3 is TGTGCCAGCGCCCCCGGAGTAGCGGGGGTCAATGAGCAGTTCTTC.

The genes are TRBV7-9 and TRBJ1-5; D may be TRBD1 (5 bases). V was pared by 8 bases and J by 6 bases, with 14 bases between. The CDR3 has 13 amino acids. Germline CDR1 reads SEHNR; CDR2 reads FQNEAQ (reference sequence). CDR3 bases: TGTGCCAGCGGGGCATTAGCGGGTCAGCCCCAGCATTTT. It encodes CASGALAGQPQHF.

V and J are TRBV10-2 and TRBJ2-5; unclear D gene. Judging by the DNA end, TRBJ2-7 fits better; the J call may be wrong. The CDR3 length is 12 residues. The V gene's germline CDR1 is WSHSY and CDR2 SAAADI. The CDR3 sequence is CASSDIEYEQYF. The CDR3 region has the DNA TGCGCCAGCAGTGATATAGAATACGAGCAGTACTTC.

This chain links TRBV9 with TRBJ2-7; no clear D. This CDR3 region has 14 residues. Deletions cut 0 bases from V and 0 bases from J, with 7 bases between. Germline CDR1 SGDLS, CDR2 YYNGEE. The CDR3 region is CASSVAVYSYEQYF. The CDR3 DNA sequence: TGTGCCAGCAGCGTAGCTGTATACTCCTACGAGCAGTACTTC.